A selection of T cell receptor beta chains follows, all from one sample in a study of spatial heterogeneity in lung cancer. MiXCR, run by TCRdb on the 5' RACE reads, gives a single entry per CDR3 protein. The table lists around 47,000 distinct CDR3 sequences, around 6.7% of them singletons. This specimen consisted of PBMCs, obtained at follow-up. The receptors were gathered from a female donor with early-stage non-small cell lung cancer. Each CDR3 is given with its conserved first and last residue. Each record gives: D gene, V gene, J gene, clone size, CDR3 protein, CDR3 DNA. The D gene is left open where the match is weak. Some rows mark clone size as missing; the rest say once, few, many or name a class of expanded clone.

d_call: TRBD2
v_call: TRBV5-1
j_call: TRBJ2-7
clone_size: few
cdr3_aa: CASSSGLSGGYEQYF
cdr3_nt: TGCGCCAGCAGCAGCGGTCTGAGCGGGGGTTACGAGCAGTACTTC

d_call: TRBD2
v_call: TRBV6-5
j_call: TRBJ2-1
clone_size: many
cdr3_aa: CASSYRRGAIEQFF
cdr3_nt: TGTGCCAGCAGTTACCGGCGGGGGGCGATTGAGCAGTTCTTC

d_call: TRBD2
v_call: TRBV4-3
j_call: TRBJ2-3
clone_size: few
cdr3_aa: CASSQVLAGGRDTQYF
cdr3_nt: TGCGCCAGCAGCCAAGTTCTGGCGGGGGGGAGGGATACGCAGTATTTT

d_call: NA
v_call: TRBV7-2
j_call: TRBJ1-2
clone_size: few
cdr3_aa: CASSLKRGEHGYTF
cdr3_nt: TGTGCCAGCAGCTTAAAGAGAGGGGAGCATGGCTACACCTTC

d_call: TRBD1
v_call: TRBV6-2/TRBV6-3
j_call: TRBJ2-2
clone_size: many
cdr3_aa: CASSYSGQGNTGELFF
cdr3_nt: TGTGCCAGCAGTTACTCGGGACAGGGAAACACCGGGGAGCTGTTTTTT

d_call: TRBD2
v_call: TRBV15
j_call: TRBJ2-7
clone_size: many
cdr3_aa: CATSRESGRSYEQYF
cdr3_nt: TGTGCCACCAGCAGAGAAAGCGGGAGGAGCTACGAGCAGTACTTC

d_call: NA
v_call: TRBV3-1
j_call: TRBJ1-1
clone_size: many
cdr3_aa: CASSQAPGLMNTEAFF
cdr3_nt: TGTGCCAGCAGCCAGGCACCGGGACTAATGAACACTGAAGCTTTCTTT

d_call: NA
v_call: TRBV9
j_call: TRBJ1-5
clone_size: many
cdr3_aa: CASSVGTNNQPQHF
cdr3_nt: TGTGCCAGCAGCGTAGGGACGAACAATCAGCCCCAGCATTTT

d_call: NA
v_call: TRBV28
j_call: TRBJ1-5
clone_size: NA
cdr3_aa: CASKPGGGHSNQPQHF
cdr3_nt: TGTGCCAGCAAACCTGGTGGGGGTCATAGCAATCAGCCCCAGCATTTT

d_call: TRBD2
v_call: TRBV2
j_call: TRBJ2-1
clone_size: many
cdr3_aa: CASPFRGTSGNNEQFF
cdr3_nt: TGTGCCAGCCCCTTCCGGGGCACTAGCGGAAACAATGAGCAGTTCTTC

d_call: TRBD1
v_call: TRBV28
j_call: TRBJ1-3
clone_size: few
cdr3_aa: CASIPAVPKTGEDGNTIYF
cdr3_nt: TGTGCCAGCATTCCAGCGGTCCCAAAGACAGGGGAGGATGGAAACACCATATATTTT

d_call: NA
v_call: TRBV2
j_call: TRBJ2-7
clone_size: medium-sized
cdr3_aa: CASTAWRGGGYEQYF
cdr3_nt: TGTGCCAGCACCGCATGGAGGGGAGGAGGGTACGAGCAGTACTTC

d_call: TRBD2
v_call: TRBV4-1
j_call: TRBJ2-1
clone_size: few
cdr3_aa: CASSQGGLAGGQFF
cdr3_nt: TGCGCCAGCAGCCAAGGTGGGCTAGCGGGGGGGCAGTTCTTC

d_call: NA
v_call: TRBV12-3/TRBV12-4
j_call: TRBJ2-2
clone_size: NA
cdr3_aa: CASRDSLNTGELFF
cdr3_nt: TGTGCCAGCAGGGACAGCCTAAACACCGGGGAGCTGTTTTTT

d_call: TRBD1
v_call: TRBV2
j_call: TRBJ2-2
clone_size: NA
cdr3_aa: CASKRIEGTGRHGELFF
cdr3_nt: TGTGCCAGCAAGCGAATCGAGGGGACAGGGAGGCACGGGGAGCTGTTTTTT

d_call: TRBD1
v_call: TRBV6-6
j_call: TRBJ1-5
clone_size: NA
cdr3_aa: CASSGQGQRQPQHF
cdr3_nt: TGTGCCAGCAGTGGACAGGGACAAAGGCAGCCCCAGCATTTT

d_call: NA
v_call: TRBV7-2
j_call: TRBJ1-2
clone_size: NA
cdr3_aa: CASSLDTGLTNYGYTF
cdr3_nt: TGTGCCAGCAGCTTGGATACAGGACTAACTAACTATGGCTACACCTTC

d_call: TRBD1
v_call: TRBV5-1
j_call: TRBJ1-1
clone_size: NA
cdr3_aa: CASSIEGGSTEAFF
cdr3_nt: TGCGCCAGCAGCATCGAAGGGGGCTCCACTGAAGCTTTCTTT

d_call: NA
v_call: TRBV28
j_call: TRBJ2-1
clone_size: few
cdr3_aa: CASSLIGGGLLYNEQFF
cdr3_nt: TGTGCCAGCAGTTTAATTGGAGGGGGACTACTCTACAATGAGCAGTTCTTC

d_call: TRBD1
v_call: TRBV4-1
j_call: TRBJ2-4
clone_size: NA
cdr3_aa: CASSQGPRQGSLAKNIQYF
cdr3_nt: TGCGCCAGCAGCCAAGGCCCCCGACAGGGGTCCCTAGCCAAAAACATTCAGTACTTC

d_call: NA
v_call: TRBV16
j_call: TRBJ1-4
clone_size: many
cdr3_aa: CASRQGPATNEKLFF
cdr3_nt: TGTGCCAGCAGGCAGGGGCCTGCAACTAATGAAAAACTGTTTTTT

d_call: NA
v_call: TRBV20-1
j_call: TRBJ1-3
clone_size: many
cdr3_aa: CSVRTTEGPTIYF
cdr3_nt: TGCAGTGTTCGGACTACGGAGGGCCCCACCATATATTTT

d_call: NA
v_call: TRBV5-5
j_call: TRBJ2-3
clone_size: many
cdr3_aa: CASSLIIDLADTQYF
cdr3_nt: TGTGCCAGCAGCTTGATAATCGACTTAGCGGATACGCAGTATTTT

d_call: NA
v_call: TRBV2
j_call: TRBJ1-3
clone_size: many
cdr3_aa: CATSWGGPGNTIYF
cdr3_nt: TGTGCCACCTCGTGGGGGGGCCCTGGAAACACCATATATTTT

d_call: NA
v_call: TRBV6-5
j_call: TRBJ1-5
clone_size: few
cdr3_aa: CASSEVQGHQPQHF
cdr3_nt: TGTGCCAGCAGCGAAGTCCAGGGGCATCAGCCCCAGCATTTT

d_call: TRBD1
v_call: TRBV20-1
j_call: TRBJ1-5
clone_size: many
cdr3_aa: CSARGQNSNQPQHF
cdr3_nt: TGCAGTGCTCGGGGACAGAATAGCAATCAGCCCCAGCATTTT

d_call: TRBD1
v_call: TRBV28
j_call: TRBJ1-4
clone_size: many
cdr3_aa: CASRPSTGLNEKLFF
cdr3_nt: TGTGCCAGCAGGCCTTCGACAGGGCTTAATGAAAAACTGTTTTTT

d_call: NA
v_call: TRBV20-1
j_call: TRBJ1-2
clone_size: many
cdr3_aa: CSARDTGGIDGYTF
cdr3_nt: TGCAGTGCTAGAGATACGGGGGGCATCGATGGCTACACCTTC

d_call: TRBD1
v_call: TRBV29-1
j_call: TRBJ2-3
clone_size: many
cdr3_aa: CSVEIRGPGDTQYF
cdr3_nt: TGCAGCGTTGAGATAAGGGGGCCGGGAGATACGCAGTATTTT

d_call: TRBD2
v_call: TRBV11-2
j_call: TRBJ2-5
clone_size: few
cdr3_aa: CASSLRASGGVFQETQYF
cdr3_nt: TGTGCCAGCAGCTTACGGGCTAGCGGGGGCGTTTTCCAAGAGACCCAGTACTTC

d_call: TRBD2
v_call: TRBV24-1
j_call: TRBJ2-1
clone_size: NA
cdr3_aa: CATSDPSGGLNEQFF
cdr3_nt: TGTGCCACCAGTGATCCTAGCGGGGGGTTGAATGAGCAGTTCTTC

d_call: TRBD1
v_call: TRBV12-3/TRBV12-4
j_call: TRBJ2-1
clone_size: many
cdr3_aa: CASTSSPHRQGEKFF
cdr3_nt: TGTGCCAGCACCTCCTCCCCGCATAGACAGGGTGAGAAGTTCTTC

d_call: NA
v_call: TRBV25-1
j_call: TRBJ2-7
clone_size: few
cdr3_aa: CASSERGYEQYF
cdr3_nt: TGTGCCAGCAGTGAGCGGGGCTACGAGCAGTACTTC

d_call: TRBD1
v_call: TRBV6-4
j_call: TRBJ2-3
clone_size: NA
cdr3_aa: CASSERTGATDTQYF
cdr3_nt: TGTGCCAGCAGTGAGCGGACAGGGGCTACAGATACGCAGTATTTT

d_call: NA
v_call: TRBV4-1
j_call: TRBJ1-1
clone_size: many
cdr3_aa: CASNSGADTEAFF
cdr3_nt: TGCGCCAGCAACTCAGGGGCGGACACTGAAGCTTTCTTT

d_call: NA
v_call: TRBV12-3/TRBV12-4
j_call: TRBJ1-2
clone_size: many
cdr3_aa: CASSPGPPEVYGYTF
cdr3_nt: TGTGCCAGCAGTCCCGGACCACCAGAGGTCTATGGCTACACCTTC

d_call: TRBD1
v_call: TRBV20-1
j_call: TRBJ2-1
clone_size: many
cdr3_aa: CSARYSGGRIFSSYNEQFF
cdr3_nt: TGCAGTGCTAGGTACTCAGGGGGCCGGATTTTTAGCTCCTACAATGAGCAGTTCTTC

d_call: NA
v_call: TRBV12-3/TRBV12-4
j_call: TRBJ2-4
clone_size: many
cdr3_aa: CASSLALNIQYF
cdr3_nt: TGTGCCAGCAGTTTAGCTCTAAACATTCAGTACTTC

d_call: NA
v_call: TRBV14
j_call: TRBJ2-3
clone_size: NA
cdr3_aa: CASSRFTNTDTQYF
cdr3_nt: TGTGCCAGCAGCCGGTTCACCAACACAGATACGCAGTATTTT

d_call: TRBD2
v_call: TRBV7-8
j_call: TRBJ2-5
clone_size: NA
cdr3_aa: CASSLAPSGIQETQYF
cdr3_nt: TGTGCCAGCAGCTTAGCTCCTAGCGGGATACAAGAGACCCAGTACTTC

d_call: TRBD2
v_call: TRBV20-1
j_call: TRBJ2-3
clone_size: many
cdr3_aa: CSGRAGGPSLTDTQYF
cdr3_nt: TGCAGTGGCAGGGCGGGGGGGCCGTCTCTCACAGATACGCAGTATTTT